This TCR beta chain was observed in a study of blood T cell repertoires in COVID-19. Study as a whole: Acute-phase and convalescent COVID-19 samples originated in the United States, Italy and Spain.

Germline V gene data show CDR1 as KGHDR and CDR2 as SFDVKD. The germline V and J ends were trimmed by 4 bases and 1 base, with 4 bases remaining between them. The CDR3 is made up of 12 amino acids. Authors' data handling: Scientists estimated how many nucleated cells there were by amplifying reference gene primers. Generated by immunoSEQ multiplex PCR, the TCRdb table keeps only in-frame clones and is missing some. That table gives V, J and clone size, and the DNA gave D and trimming. The data hold approximately 170,000 clones, with about 86% observed a single time. This clonotype originated in a man in his sixties or seventies with active or convalescent COVID-19. V is TRBV24-1 and J is TRBJ2-7, with D hard to call. Material: peripheral blood. CDR3 nucleotide sequence: TGTGCCACCAGTGACGGGTCCTACGAGCAGTACTTC. It is translated as CATSDGSYEQYF.